Listed below are T cell receptor beta chains from one sample, sequenced in a study of lung T cells in sarcoidosis with Löfgren's syndrome. TCRdb independently ran MiXCR on the reads; one entry per CDR3 protein. The data show thousands of distinct CDR3 sequences, with approximately 21% seen just once and 20% to 25% held by the top ten. Sequenced: CD4+ T cells from bronchoalveolar lavage fluid. The receptors stem from a human donor with sarcoidosis (Löfgren's syndrome or another form), or a control subject (not recorded which). The conserved cysteine and the conserved F or W are not part of the CDR3 here.

TRBV12-3/TRBV12-4	TRBJ2-2	ASRSTGGNTGELF
TRBV7-8	TRBJ2-5	ASSPRPKETQY
TRBV19	TRBJ2-2	ASSKGWRGNTGELF
TRBV5-1	TRBJ1-1	AGPSGRSNTEAF
TRBV2	TRBJ1-6	ASRPDRVDSPLH
TRBV6-1	TRBJ1-3	ASSNIGSGNTIY
TRBV12-3/TRBV12-4	TRBJ2-3	ASRPTGSTDTQY
TRBV3-1	TRBJ2-7	ASSQDGWVGYEQY
TRBV19	TRBJ1-5	ASNRQFNQPQH
TRBV29-1	TRBJ1-5	SVGRTGNQPQH
TRBV12-3/TRBV12-4	TRBJ1-5	ASKSASGPGRGQPQH
TRBV5-6	TRBJ1-3	ASSLLQTWRPSGNTIY
TRBV3-1	TRBJ1-1	ASSQGTPGQGTAF